These 14 T cell receptor beta chains were all obtained from the same sample, sequenced in a study of blood T cell repertoires in COVID-19. Profiling relied on immunoSEQ multiplex PCR, and the TCRdb table lists in-frame clones only, not all of them. The table lists around 190,000 clones, approximately 91% of them singletons. Input material: peripheral blood. The receptors stem from a middle-aged man with COVID-19, enrolled during active disease.

V usage is TRBV6-5 and J usage is TRBJ1-2; TRBD1 might be the D (5 bases). Trimming cost V 2 bases and J 1 base, with 11 bases left between them. Germline values: CDR1 MNHEY, CDR2 SVGAGI. The CDR3 contains 15 residues. CDR3 sequence (DNA): TGTGCCAGCAGTTACCAGTCAGGGTATAACTATGGCTACACCTTC. This sequence encodes CASSYQSGYNYGYTF.

The V gene is TRBV5-6, the J gene TRBJ2-7; TRBD2 agrees at 8 bases. Germline V lookup: CDR1 SGHDT, CDR2 YYEEEE. The CDR3 is 18 residues long. The J segment lost 1 base and the V segment lost 1 base, leaving 13 bases of the junction unmatched. In DNA, the CDR3 is TGTGCCAGCAGCTTGAGGTTTTGGACGGGAGGGCCGTCCTACGAGCAGTACTTC. Translated: CASSLRFWTGGPSYEQYF.

With regard to this clone: A far larger clone lies a single base away; this is likely a read error. Other DNA sequences in the sample encode the same CDR3. The chain couples TRBV12-3 or TRBV12-4 to TRBJ2-7, with 8 bases matching TRBD2. This CDR3 contains 13 residues. The trim removed 6 bases at V and 2 bases at J, leaving 3 bases unmatched. CDR3 in amino acids: CASSLGLAYEQYF. The CDR3 DNA reads as TGTGCCAGCAGCCTGGGACTAGCCTACGAGCAGTACTTC.

The CDR3 here is CASSKDSGRATKYNEQFF. The CDR3 DNA is TGTGCCAGCAGCAAAGACAGCGGGAGGGCCACGAAGTACAATGAGCAGTTCTTC. The chain links TRBV21-1 to TRBJ2-1; the tabulated D call, TRBD2, remains unverified against the DNA. TRBV21-1 is a pseudogene segment. The CDR3 totals 18 residues.

The chain recombines TRBV5-1 with TRBJ1-4, with a tentative D call TRBD1 (6 bases). The V gene lost 5 bases and the J gene lost 8 bases, with 22 bases spanning the gap. CDR3 length equals 16 residues. Germline CDR1 is SGHRS and CDR2 is YFSETQ. CDR3 bases: TGCGCCAGCAGTCCCGACGGCAGGGGAGGGGAAGAAAAACTGTTTTTT. As protein: CASSPDGRGGEEKLFF.

This rearrangement joins TRBV29-1 to TRBJ2-3, with 10 positions matching TRBD2. J lost 2 bases, V lost 7 bases, and 12 bases had no gene match. Germline lookup yields CDR1 SQVTM and CDR2 ANQGSEA. The CDR3 sequence is 16 residues long. CDR3 amino acids: CSAPGSSGGYTDTQYF. Here the CDR3 DNA reads TGCAGCGCTCCTGGGTCTAGCGGGGGATACACAGATACGCAGTATTTT.

The chain carries TRBV19 and TRBJ2-5, with 8 bases identical to TRBD1. The germline CDR1 and CDR2 sequences are LNHDA and SQIVND (reference sequence). Trimming took 8 bases from V and 5 from J; bases not matched to a gene: 4. This CDR3 has 12 amino acids. The CDR3 DNA follows: TGTGCCAGTCAGGGGGCGAGTGAGACCCAGTACTTC. Translation: CASQGASETQYF.

The chain joins TRBV7-2 to TRBJ2-1, with TRBD2 identical over 9 bases. The CDR3 loop spans 14 amino acids. Germline V lookup: CDR1 SGHTA, CDR2 FQGNSA. With 3 bases clipped from V and 7 bases from J, the junction kept 4 bases outside the gene matches. The CDR3 DNA sequence: TGTGCCAGCAGCTTCGGGACTAGCCAGAATGAGCAGTTCTTC. Translation: CASSFGTSQNEQFF.

The chain combines TRBV20-1 with TRBJ2-5; TRBD2 agrees at 7 bases. The V and J ends lost 3 bases and 1 base, in that order; junction bases with no gene match: 11. Germline CDR1 DFQATT, CDR2 SNEGSKA (reference sequence). The CDR3 is made up of 16 amino acids. The CDR3 nucleotides read TGCAGTGCTAGTCGGACTAGACTCCTGGGCCAAGAGACCCAGTACTTC. This codes for CSASRTRLLGQETQYF.

This clone occurred once. The chain uses TRBV2 and TRBJ2-3; TRBD1 matches at 8 bases. The CDR3 is 15 amino acids. Per germline, CDR1 SNHLY and CDR2 FYNNEI. With V trimmed by 6 bases and J by 0 bases, 5 bases remained unmatched. CDR3 nucleotide sequence: TGTGCCAGCAGACGACAGGGGTCTAGCACAGATACGCAGTATTTT. It is translated as CASRRQGSSTDTQYF.

The chain combines TRBV4-2 with TRBJ1-1; D gene unclear. The CDR3 has 14 amino acids. Germline CDR1 LGHNA, CDR2 YNFKEQ. V lost 2 bases, J lost 4 bases, and 11 bases lay in between. The CDR3 loop is CASSQIGVGTEAFF. The CDR3 DNA reads as TGTGCCAGCAGCCAAATCGGGGTGGGCACTGAAGCTTTCTTT.

The V and J genes are TRBV3-1 (or the pseudogene TRBV3-2) and TRBJ1-1, with TRBD1 identical over 8 bases. The CDR3 consists of 17 residues. Losses at the gene ends were 3 bases for V and 11 bases for J; bases not matched to a gene: 20. Germline assignment: CDR1 LGHDT and CDR2 YNNKEL (reference sequence). This CDR3 reads CASSQPPLPDRGLFAFF. The CDR3, as DNA: TGTGCCAGCAGCCAGCCGCCGCTACCAGACAGGGGACTATTCGCTTTCTTT.

The chain uses TRBV9 and TRBJ2-3; a possible D gene is TRBD2 (5 bases). The V gene's germline CDR1 is SGDLS and CDR2 YYNGEE. V lost 4 bases, J lost 3 bases, and 18 bases lay in between. The CDR3 spans 16 residues. CDR3: CASSPSGGIRTDTQYF. CDR3 coding DNA: TGTGCCAGCAGCCCCAGCGGTGGAATAAGGACAGATACGCAGTATTTT.

V and J are TRBV11-2 and TRBJ2-5, with 8 bases aligning to TRBD1. This CDR3 is 14 amino acids long. With V trimmed by 4 bases and J by 5 bases, 6 bases remained unmatched. Germline assignment: CDR1 SGHAT and CDR2 FQNNGV. The CDR3: CASSSTGGWETQYF. CDR3 in DNA: TGTGCCAGCAGCTCAACAGGGGGTTGGGAGACCCAGTACTTC.